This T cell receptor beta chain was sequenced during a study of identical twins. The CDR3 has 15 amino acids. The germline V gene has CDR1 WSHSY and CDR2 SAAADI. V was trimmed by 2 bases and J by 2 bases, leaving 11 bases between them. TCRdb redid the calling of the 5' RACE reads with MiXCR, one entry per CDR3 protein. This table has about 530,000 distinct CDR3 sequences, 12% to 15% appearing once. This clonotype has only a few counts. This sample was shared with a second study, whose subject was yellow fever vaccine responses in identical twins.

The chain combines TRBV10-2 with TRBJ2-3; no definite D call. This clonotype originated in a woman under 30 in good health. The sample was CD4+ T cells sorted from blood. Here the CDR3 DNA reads TGCGCCAGCAGTGAGGGGATGGCCTACACAGATACGCAGTATTTT. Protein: CASSEGMAYTDTQYF.